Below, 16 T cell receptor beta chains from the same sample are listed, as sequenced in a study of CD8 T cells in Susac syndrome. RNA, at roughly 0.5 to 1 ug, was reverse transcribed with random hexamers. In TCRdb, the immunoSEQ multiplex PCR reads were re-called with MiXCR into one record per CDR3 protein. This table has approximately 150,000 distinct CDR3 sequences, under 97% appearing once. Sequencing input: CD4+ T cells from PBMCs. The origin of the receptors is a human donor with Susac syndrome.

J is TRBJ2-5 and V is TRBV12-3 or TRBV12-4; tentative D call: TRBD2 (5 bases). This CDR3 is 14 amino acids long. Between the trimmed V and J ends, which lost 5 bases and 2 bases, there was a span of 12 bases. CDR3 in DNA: TGTGCCAGCAGTCTCGGAGGAGATCAAGAGACCCAGTACTTC. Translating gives CASSLGGDQETQYF.

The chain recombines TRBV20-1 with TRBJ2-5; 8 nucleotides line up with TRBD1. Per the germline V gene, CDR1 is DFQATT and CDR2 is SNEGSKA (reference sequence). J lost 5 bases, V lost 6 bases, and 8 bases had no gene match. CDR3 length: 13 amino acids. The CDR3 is CSALQGVRETQYF. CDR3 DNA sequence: TGCAGTGCCCTACAGGGGGTCCGGGAGACCCAGTACTTC.

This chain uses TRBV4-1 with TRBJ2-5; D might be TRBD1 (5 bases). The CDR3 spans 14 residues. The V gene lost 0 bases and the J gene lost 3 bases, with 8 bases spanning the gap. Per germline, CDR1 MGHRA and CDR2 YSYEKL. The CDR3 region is CASSQEGLEETQYF. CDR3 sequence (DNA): TGCGCCAGCAGCCAAGAGGGGCTAGAAGAGACCCAGTACTTC.

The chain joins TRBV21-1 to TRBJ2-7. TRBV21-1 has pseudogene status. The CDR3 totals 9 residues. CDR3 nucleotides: TGTGCCATCGGGGTCAGGCAGTACTTC. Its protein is CAIGVRQYF.

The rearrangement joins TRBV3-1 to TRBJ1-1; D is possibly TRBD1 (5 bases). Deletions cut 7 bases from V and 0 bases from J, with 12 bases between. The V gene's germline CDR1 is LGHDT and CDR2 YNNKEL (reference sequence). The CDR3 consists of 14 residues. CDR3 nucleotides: TGTGCCAGCACCCCGGGACCGATGAACACTGAAGCTTTCTTT. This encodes CASTPGPMNTEAFF.

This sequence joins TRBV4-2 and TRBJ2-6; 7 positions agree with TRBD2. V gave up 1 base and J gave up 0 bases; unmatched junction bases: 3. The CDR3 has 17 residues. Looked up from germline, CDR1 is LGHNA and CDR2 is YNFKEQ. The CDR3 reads CASSQVGTNSGANVLTF. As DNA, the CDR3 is TGTGCCAGCAGCCAAGTCGGGACTAACTCTGGGGCCAACGTCCTGACTTTC.

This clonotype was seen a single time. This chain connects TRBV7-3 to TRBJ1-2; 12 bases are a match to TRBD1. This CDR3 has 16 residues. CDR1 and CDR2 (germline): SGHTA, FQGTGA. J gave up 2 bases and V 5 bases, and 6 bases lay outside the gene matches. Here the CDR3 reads CASSPKGTGGNYGYTF. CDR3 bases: TGTGCCAGCAGCCCGAAAGGGACAGGGGGCAACTATGGCTACACCTTC. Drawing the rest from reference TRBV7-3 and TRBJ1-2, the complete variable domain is GAGVSQTPSNKVTEKGKYVELRCDPISGHTALYWYRQSLGQGPEFLIYFQGTGAADDSGLPNDRFFAVRPEGSVSTLKIQRTERGDSAVYLCASSPKGTGGNYGYTFGSGTRLTVV.

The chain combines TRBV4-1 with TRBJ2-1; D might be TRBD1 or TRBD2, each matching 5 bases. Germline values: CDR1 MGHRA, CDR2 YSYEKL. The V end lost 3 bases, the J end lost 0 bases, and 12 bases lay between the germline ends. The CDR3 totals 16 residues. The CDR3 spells CASSQGRQSSYNEQFF. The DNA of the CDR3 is TGCGCCAGCAGCCAGGGACGACAGAGCTCCTACAATGAGCAGTTCTTC.

CDR3 residues: CSVEGSRSNSGANVLTF. The CDR3 DNA reads as TGCAGCGTTGAGGGGAGCAGGTCAAACTCTGGGGCCAACGTCCTGACTTTC. The chain joins TRBV29-1 to TRBJ2-6; possible D gene TRBD2, 5 bases. The CDR3 spans 17 residues. The germline gives CDR1 SQVTM, CDR2 ANQGSEA. The ends were cut back, 3 bases at V and 0 bases at J, with 15 bases in the middle.

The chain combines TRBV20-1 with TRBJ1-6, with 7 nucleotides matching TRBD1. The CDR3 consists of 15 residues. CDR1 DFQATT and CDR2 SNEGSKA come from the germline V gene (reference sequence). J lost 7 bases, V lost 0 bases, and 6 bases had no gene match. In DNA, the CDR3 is TGCAGTGCTAGAGATCAGGGGACAGCAAATTCACCCCTCCACTTT. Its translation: CSARDQGTANSPLHF.

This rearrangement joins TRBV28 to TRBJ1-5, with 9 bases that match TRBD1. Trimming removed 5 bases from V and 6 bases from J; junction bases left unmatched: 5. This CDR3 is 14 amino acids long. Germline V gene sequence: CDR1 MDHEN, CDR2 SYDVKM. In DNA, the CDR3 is TGTGCCAGCAGTCGACAGGGGGGTATTCAGCCCCAGCATTTT. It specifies CASSRQGGIQPQHF.

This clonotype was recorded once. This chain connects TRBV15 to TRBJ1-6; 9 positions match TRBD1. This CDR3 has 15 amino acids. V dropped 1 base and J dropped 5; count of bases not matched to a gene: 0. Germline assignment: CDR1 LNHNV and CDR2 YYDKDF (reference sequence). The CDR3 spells CATSRGTGDNSPLHF. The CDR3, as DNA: TGTGCCACCAGCAGAGGGACAGGGGATAATTCACCCCTCCACTTT.

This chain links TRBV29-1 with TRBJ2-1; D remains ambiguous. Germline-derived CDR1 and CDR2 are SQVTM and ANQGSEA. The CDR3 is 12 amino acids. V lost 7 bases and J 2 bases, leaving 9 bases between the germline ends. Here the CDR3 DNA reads TGCAGCGCAGGTGGAACCTACAATGAGCAGTTCTTC. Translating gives CSAGGTYNEQFF.

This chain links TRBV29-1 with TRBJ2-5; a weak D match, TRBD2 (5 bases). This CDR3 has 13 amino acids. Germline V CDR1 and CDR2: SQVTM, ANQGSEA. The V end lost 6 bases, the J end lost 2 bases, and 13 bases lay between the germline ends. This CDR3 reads CSVRESVQETQYF. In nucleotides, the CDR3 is TGCAGCGTACGGGAATCCGTTCAAGAGACCCAGTACTTC.

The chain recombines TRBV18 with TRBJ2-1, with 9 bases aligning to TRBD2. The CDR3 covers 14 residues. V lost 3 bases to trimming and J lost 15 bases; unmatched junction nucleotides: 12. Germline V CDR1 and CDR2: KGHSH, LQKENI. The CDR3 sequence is CASSPSRLREGGFF. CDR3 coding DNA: TGTGCCAGCTCACCCAGTCGTCTGCGGGAGGGCGGGTTCTTC.

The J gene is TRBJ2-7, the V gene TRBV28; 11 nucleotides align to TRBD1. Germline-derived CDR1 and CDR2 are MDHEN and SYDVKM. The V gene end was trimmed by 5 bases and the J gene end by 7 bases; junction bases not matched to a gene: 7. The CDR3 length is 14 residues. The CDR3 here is CASSRTGGAGEQYF. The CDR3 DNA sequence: TGTGCCAGCAGTCGGACAGGGGGCGCGGGGGAGCAGTACTTC.